This T cell receptor beta chain is drawn from a study of cytotoxic CD8 clonotypes in ibrutinib-treated CLL. Study as a whole: Results showed some 24 partial and 2 complete responses; following median approximately 68 months, around 15 remained remitted, roughly 12 advanced. Response samples were obtained once patients had received a median 12 months of treatment, range 6 to 36.

The data were produced by immunoSEQ multiplex PCR, yet TCRdb's version contains in-frame clones alone and is incomplete. Seen here are some 28,000 clones, 62% observed once, and the top ten hold roughly 15%. Germline V gene data show CDR1 as MNHGY and CDR2 as SVAAGI. J lost 3 bases, V lost 6 bases, and 6 bases had no gene match. This CDR3 is built from 15 residues. The sequencing used PBMCs, collected before ibrutinib treatment. This chain uses TRBV6-9 with TRBJ2-7; 12 bases align to TRBD2. This sequence originates from a human donor with chronic lymphocytic leukemia. The CDR3 coding sequence is TGTGCCAGCAGAAGGCTAGCGGGAGGGAACTACGAGCAGTACTTC. It is translated as CASRRLAGGNYEQYF.